The 11 T cell receptor beta chains below were found in one sample sequenced in a study of blood T cell repertoires in COVID-19. Only in-frame clones appear in the TCRdb table, and some are missing; sequencing was by immunoSEQ multiplex PCR. This table holds some 160,000 clones, roughly 74% found once. The specimen was peripheral blood. The receptors were gathered from a woman of 80 years or more with acute or convalescent COVID-19.

The genes are TRBV4-2 and TRBJ2-2; TRBD1 matches at 9 bases. V shed 6 bases and J 0 bases; nucleotides not matched to a gene: 5. The CDR3 contains 16 residues. Germline V CDR1 and CDR2: LGHNA, YNFKEQ. The CDR3 loop reads CASSAGQGANTGELFF. The DNA for the CDR3 is TGTGCCAGCAGTGCGGGACAGGGAGCGAACACCGGGGAGCTGTTTTTT.

The rearrangement links TRBV15 to TRBJ1-3; 8 bases agree with TRBD1. Germline values: CDR1 LNHNV, CDR2 YYDKDF (reference sequence). Germline trimming cut 2 bases from V and 0 bases from J; bases unmatched to any gene: 3. The CDR3 runs to 16 residues. The CDR3 region is CATSRLGTGSGNTIYF. The CDR3 DNA sequence: TGTGCCACCAGCAGACTAGGGACAGGCTCTGGAAACACCATATATTTT. Combining the CDR3 with reference TRBV15 and TRBJ1-3 gives the whole variable domain DAMVIQNPRYQVTQFGKPVTLSCSQTLNHNVMYWYQQKSSQAPKLLFHYYDKDFNNEADTPDNFQSRRPNTSFCFLDIRSPGLGDTAMYLCATSRLGTGSGNTIYFGEGSWLTVV.

The chain carries TRBV6-5 and TRBJ2-3; 11 bases fit TRBD2. The V and J ends lost 8 bases and 4 bases, in that order; junction bases with no gene match: 8. Per the germline V gene, CDR1 is MNHEY and CDR2 is SVGAGI. The CDR3 contains 15 residues. Here the CDR3 DNA reads TGTGCCAGCGTACTTGTAGCGGGAGGGCCAGATACGCAGTATTTT. This encodes CASVLVAGGPDTQYF.

The chain joins TRBV7-2 to TRBJ1-1, with 11 bases aligning to TRBD1. Germline trimming cut 1 base from V and 9 bases from J; bases unmatched to any gene: 7. The CDR3 loop spans 15 amino acids. Germline V lookup: CDR1 SGHTA, CDR2 FQGNSA. The CDR3: CASSLGLGQGVKAFF. The CDR3 nucleotides read TGTGCCAGCAGCTTAGGGCTGGGACAGGGGGTGAAAGCTTTCTTT.

The gene calls are TRBV9 and TRBJ2-5; TRBD2 matches 12 bases. The CDR3 is 17 amino acids. CDR1 and CDR2 (germline): SGDLS, YYNGEE. Unmatched junction bases numbered 4, after V lost 0 bases and J lost 1 base. The CDR3 DNA reads as TGTGCCAGCAGCGTAGCTCCTAGCGGGAGGGTCCAAGAGACCCAGTACTTC. Translating it yields CASSVAPSGRVQETQYF.

The rearrangement joins TRBV7-9 to TRBJ2-7, with 8 bases fitting TRBD2. Losses at the gene ends were 3 bases for V and 7 bases for J; bases not matched to a gene: 11. The CDR3 spans 15 residues. Germline CDR1 and CDR2: SEHNR and FQNEAQ (reference sequence). The CDR3 DNA sequence: TGTGCCAGCAGCTTGGCTCGGCGGGGGGCCCTTGAGCAGTACTTC. Translation: CASSLARRGALEQYF.

The chain is built from TRBV5-1 and TRBJ2-7; 7 bases line up with TRBD1. The ends lost 4 bases at V and 10 bases at J; junction bases unmatched: 5. The germline CDR1 and CDR2 sequences are SGHRS and YFSETQ. The CDR3 sequence is 11 residues long. In DNA form, the CDR3 reads TGCGCCAGCAGCATAGACAGGGAACAGTACTTC. It translates to CASSIDREQYF.

A single count supports this clone. The chain uses TRBV29-1 and TRBJ2-5; possibly TRBD1 for D (6 bases). The CDR3 spans 12 residues. The ends were cut back, 7 bases at V and 5 bases at J, with 14 bases in the middle. CDR1 and CDR2 (germline): SQVTM, ANQGSEA. CDR3 nucleotide sequence: TGCAGCGCTACACAGGGAGCGGAGACCCAGTACTTC. It is translated as CSATQGAETQYF.

This clone was detected only once. The V call is TRBV29-1, the J call TRBJ1-1; perhaps TRBD1 as D (6 bases). The CDR3 contains 14 residues. From germline, CDR1 is SQVTM and CDR2 ANQGSEA. V lost 6 bases, J lost 4 bases, and 18 bases lay in between. The CDR3: CSVRGGTWGTEAFF. The CDR3 DNA follows: TGCAGCGTGCGGGGGGGCACCTGGGGCACTGAAGCTTTCTTT.

The chain carries TRBV19 and TRBJ2-3; 10 nucleotides align to TRBD1. V was clipped by 5 bases and J by 0 bases; unmatched bases: 5. Germline V gene data show CDR1 as LNHDA and CDR2 as SQIVND (reference sequence). The CDR3 has 16 amino acids. CDR3 residues: CASSWGQGTSTDTQYF. Here the CDR3 DNA reads TGTGCCAGTAGTTGGGGACAGGGGACTAGCACAGATACGCAGTATTTT.

The chain carries TRBV11-2 and TRBJ1-6; D is undetermined. Germline V gene sequence: CDR1 SGHAT, CDR2 FQNNGV. V dropped 1 base and J dropped 10 bases, with 8 bases sitting between them. This CDR3 is 13 amino acids long. The CDR3 DNA is TGTGCCAGCAGCTTAGCTGGGGAGTCACCCCTCCACTTT. Amino acids: CASSLAGESPLHF.